This T cell receptor (beta chain) originates from a study of shared clonotypes between healthy human individuals. In the study overall: Per donor, CD8 memory used one plate, CD8 naive used two, CD4 memory used three and CD4 naive used three.

Germline CDR1 is SNHLY and CDR2 is FYNNEI. CDR3 size: 13 residues. J gave up 4 bases and V 9 bases, and 9 bases lay outside the gene matches. A remark on this clone: As yet, its antigen is unknown.

Replicate PCRs for sorted subsets used approximately 190 ng DNA; this equaled 30,000 to 35,000 T cell genomes. Profiling relied on immunoSEQ multiplex PCR, and the TCRdb table lists in-frame clones only, not all of them. The table has roughly 520,000 clones, 90% to 96% seen once; the top ten hold about 0.068%. Study conclusions and caveats: In having few donors, the study represented limited genetic and exposure-history diversity. The sharing of about 5% of naive CD4 clonotypes was seen across a handful of donors.

This chain links TRBV2 with TRBJ2-7; 7 nucleotides match TRBD2. This TCR came from a woman in her twenties or thirties in good health. Material for sequencing was naive CD4+ T cells sorted from blood. Subset indicated: CD45RA+ positively selected. In DNA, the CDR3 is TGTGCCAGTTTGCGGGAGTCCCTATACGAGCAGTACTTC. Its protein product is CASLRESLYEQYF.